This T cell receptor beta chain was documented in a study of blood T cell repertoires in COVID-19. Trimming left V 6 bases short and J 0 bases short, with 13 bases between. This CDR3 has 15 amino acids. Germline CDR1 MNHEY, CDR2 SVGAGI. The repertoire was sequenced with immunoSEQ multiplex PCR; TCRdb's copy has only in-frame clones and lacks some. The table includes around 220,000 clones, around 88% detected once. This receptor was taken from a woman between 50 and 59 years old with acute COVID-19. Sample: PBMCs or T cells enriched from blood (not recorded which). V gene TRBV6-5 combines with J gene TRBJ2-3, with D maybe TRBD1 (6 bases). The CDR3 spells CASSLGTYSTDTQYF. The DNA of the CDR3 is TGTGCCAGCAGCCTCGGGACATATAGCACAGATACGCAGTATTTT.